This T cell receptor beta chain was identified during a study of cytomegalovirus exposure and HLA in healthy donors. Profiled with immunoSEQ multiplex PCR; TCRdb holds only in-frame clones, not every one. Of 260,000 or so clones listed, about 86% are singletons. Worth noting for this clone: Its antigen is unknown.

Whole-study results and caveats: There were under 200 TCR beta chains listed as cytomegalovirus-associated.

V was cut by 6 bases and J by 3 bases, with 12 bases left in between. The CDR3 contains 13 residues. Germline CDR1 and CDR2: MNHEY and SVGAGI. The chain has TRBV6-5 and TRBJ2-7, with D tentatively TRBD2 (5 bases). The clonotype comes from a man younger than 35 in good health and CMV-seronegative. Sequenced sample: PBMCs. The CDR3 DNA reads as TGTGCCAGCAGACCGTTAGGAGGCTACGAGCAGTACTTC. It encodes CASRPLGGYEQYF.